This entry lists 8 T cell receptor beta chains sequenced from one sample in a study of blood T cell repertoires in COVID-19. Method: immunoSEQ multiplex PCR; TCRdb's copy keeps in-frame clones and lacks some. The table has around 78,000 clones, around four fifths seen once. Sequencing was carried out using peripheral blood. The receptors derive from a human donor in a cohort sampled during active COVID-19.

This chain links TRBV5-4 with TRBJ1-5; D is unclear. Per germline, CDR1 SGHNT and CDR2 YYREEE (reference sequence). Trimming stripped 0 bases from V and 0 bases from J, with 4 bases between. CDR3 length equals 14 residues. CDR3 loop: CASSLAHSNQPQHF. In DNA, the CDR3 is TGTGCCAGCAGCTTGGCCCATAGCAATCAGCCCCAGCATTTT.

The genes are TRBV10-3 and TRBJ1-5, with unresolved D. Trimming left V 1 base short and J 4 bases short, with 8 bases between. This CDR3 spans 14 amino acids. Looked up from germline, CDR1 is ENHRY and CDR2 is SYGVKD. In nucleotides, the CDR3 is TGTGCCATCAGTGAGTTTGGCACGAATCAGCCCCAGCATTTT. This codes for CAISEFGTNQPQHF.

This clone was seen only a few times. The V and J genes are TRBV7-8 and TRBJ1-2, with TRBD1 identical over 10 bases. J gave up 4 bases and V 5 bases, and 10 bases lay outside the gene matches. Germline-derived CDR1 and CDR2 are SGHVS and FQNEAQ. The CDR3 extends over 16 amino acids. CDR3 amino acids: CASSPGTGDRFYGYTF. DNA of the CDR3: TGTGCCAGCAGCCCAGGGACAGGGGACCGCTTCTATGGCTACACCTTC.

The V and J genes are TRBV5-4 and TRBJ2-4; 9 nucleotides match TRBD2. From germline, CDR1 is SGHNT and CDR2 YYREEE (reference sequence). This CDR3 is 15 amino acids long. The J segment lost 8 bases and the V segment lost 2 bases, leaving 8 bases of the junction unmatched. CDR3 residues: CASSFAGGPGDIQYF. The CDR3 bases are TGTGCCAGCAGCTTCGCGGGGGGGCCTGGGGACATTCAGTACTTC.

The CDR3 is CASSGGGLYEQYF. DNA for the CDR3: TGTGCCAGCAGTGGGGGGGGTCTCTACGAGCAGTACTTC. This sequence joins TRBV2 and TRBJ2-7, with 7 bases matching TRBD2. The CDR3 spans 13 residues. Germline V gene sequence: CDR1 SNHLY, CDR2 FYNNEI. V shed 4 bases, J shed 3 bases, and the junction held 3 bases outside the gene matches. Based on the CDR3 plus reference TRBV2 and TRBJ2-7, the full variable domain is EPEVTQTPSHQVTQMGQEVILRCVPISNHLYFYWYRQILGQKVEFLVSFYNNEISEKSEIFDDQFSVERPDGSNFTLKIRSTKLEDSAMYFCASSGGGLYEQYFGPGTRLTVT.

This chain links TRBV18 with TRBJ2-7; 9 bases agree with TRBD2. The germline V gene has CDR1 KGHSH and CDR2 LQKENI. Trimming cost V 2 bases and J 2 bases; bases outside gene matches: 13. The CDR3 has 18 residues. In nucleotides, the CDR3 is TGTGCCAGCTCACCAATCATGAGCGGGGGGACACAAACCTACGAGCAGTACTTC. Protein sequence: CASSPIMSGGTQTYEQYF.

J is TRBJ2-5 and V is TRBV14; TRBD2 matches 10 bases. The V and J ends lost 6 bases and 1 base, in that order; junction bases with no gene match: 5. CDR1 SGHDN and CDR2 FVKESK come from the germline V gene. The CDR3 has 15 residues. Written as DNA, the CDR3 is TGTGCCAGCAGGGCTAGCGGGGGCCTCCAAGAGACCCAGTACTTC. Amino acid sequence: CASRASGGLQETQYF. Full variable domain (outside the CDR3, taken from reference TRBV14 and TRBJ2-5): EAGVTQFPSHSVIEKGQTVTLRCDPISGHDNLYWYRRVMGKEIKFLLHFVKESKQDESGMPNNRFLAERTGGTYSTLKVQPAELEDSGVYFCASRASGGLQETQYFGPGTRLLVL.

Remarks on this clone: In the same sample, other DNA sequences code for this CDR3. The chain employs TRBV6-2 or TRBV6-3 and TRBJ2-7; no reliable D call. The germline V and J ends were trimmed by 2 bases and 3 bases, with 5 bases remaining between them. The germline CDR1 and CDR2 sequences are MNHEY and SVGEGT. The length of the CDR3 is 12 residues. CDR3 residues: CASSYPSYEQYF. The CDR3 nucleotides are TGTGCCAGCAGTTACCCGAGCTACGAGCAGTACTTC.